The present T cell receptor beta chain was sequenced within a study of patients and donors after allogeneic stem cell transplantation. Germline CDR1 reads MGHRA; CDR2 reads YSYEKL. CDR3 length: 13 residues. TCRdb independently ran MiXCR on the RT-PCR reads; one entry per CDR3 protein. The top ten clones hold roughly 25% of a sample with approximately 170,000 distinct CDR3 sequences, approximately 24% of them seen once. Comment on this clonotype: Germline and junction disagree at one end, which may indicate a read error.

The receptor's source is a human donor who was either an allogeneic HSCT recipient or a stem cell or donor lymphocyte infusion donor (not recorded which). It is not recorded whose cells these are; they may come from a transplant donor. Sequences were obtained from blood, either unsorted or a sorted T cell fraction (not recorded which). The rearrangement joins TRBV4-1 to TRBJ2-1; no definite D call. The CDR3 DNA follows: TGCGCCAGCAGCAAAGATAGGCGCGATGAGCAGTTCTTC. It yields the protein CASSKDRRDEQFF.